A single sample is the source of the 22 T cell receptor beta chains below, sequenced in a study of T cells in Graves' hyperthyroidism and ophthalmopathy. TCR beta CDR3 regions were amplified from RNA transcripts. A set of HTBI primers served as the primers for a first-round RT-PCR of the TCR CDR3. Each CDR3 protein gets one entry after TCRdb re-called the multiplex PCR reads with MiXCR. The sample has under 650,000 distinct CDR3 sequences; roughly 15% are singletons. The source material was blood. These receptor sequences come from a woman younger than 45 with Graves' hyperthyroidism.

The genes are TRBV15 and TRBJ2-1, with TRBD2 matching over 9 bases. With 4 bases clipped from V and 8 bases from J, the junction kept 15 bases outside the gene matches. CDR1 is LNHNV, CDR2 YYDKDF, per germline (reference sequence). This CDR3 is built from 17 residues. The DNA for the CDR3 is TGTGCCACCAGCATTCCCTACGTAGCGGGAGAAAGCGATGAGCAGTTCTTC. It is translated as CATSIPYVAGESDEQFF.

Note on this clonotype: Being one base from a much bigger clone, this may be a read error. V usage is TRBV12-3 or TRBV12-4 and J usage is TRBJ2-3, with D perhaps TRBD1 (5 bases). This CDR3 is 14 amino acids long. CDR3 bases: TGTGTCAGCTACCTCAGGGATGGCACAGATACGCAGTATTTT. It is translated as CVSYLRDGTDTQYF.

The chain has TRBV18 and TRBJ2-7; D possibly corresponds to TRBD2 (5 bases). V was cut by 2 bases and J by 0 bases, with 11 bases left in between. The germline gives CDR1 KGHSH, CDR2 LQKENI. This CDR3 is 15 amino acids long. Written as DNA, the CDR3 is TGTGCCAGCTCACCAGGCGTGGGGAGCTCCTACGAGCAGTACTTC. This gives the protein CASSPGVGSSYEQYF.

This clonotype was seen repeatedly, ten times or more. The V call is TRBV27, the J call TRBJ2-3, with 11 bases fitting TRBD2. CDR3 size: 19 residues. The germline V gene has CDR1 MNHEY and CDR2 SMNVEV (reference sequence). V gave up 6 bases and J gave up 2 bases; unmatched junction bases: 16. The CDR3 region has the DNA TGTGCCAGCAGGGACCAGACTCTCGGACTAGCGGGTGTCACAGATACGCAGTATTTT. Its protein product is CASRDQTLGLAGVTDTQYF.

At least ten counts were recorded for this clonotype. This CDR3 is CASGDRANQPQHF. In DNA form, the CDR3 reads TGTGCCAGCGGGGACAGGGCCAATCAGCCCCAGCATTTT. The chain couples TRBV27 to TRBJ1-5, with 9 positions matching TRBD1. The germline gives CDR1 MNHEY, CDR2 SMNVEV (reference sequence). The V and J ends lost 8 bases and 3 bases, in that order; junction bases with no gene match: 2. The CDR3 has 13 amino acids.

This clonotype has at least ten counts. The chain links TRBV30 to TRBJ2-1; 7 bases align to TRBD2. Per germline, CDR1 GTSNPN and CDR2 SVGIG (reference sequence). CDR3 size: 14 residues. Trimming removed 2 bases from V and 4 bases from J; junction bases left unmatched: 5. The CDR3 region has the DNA TGTGCCTGGAGTATCCTAGCGGATTACAATGAGCAGTTCTTC. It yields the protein CAWSILADYNEQFF.

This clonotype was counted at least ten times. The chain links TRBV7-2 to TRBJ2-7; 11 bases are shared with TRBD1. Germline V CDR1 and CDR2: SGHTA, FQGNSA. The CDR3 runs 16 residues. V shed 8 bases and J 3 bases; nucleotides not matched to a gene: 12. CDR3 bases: TGTGCCAGCGGGACAGGGGGAGAGGTCCGATTCTACGAGCAGTACTTC. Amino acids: CASGTGGEVRFYEQYF.

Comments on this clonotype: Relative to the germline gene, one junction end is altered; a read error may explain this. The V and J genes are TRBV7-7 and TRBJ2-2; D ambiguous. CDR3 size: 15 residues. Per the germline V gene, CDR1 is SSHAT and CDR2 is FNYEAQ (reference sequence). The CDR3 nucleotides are TGTGCTAGCAGCTTGATGTCGGGCCCAACCGGGGAGCTGTTTTTT. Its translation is CASSLMSGPTGELFF. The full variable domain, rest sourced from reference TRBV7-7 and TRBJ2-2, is GAGVSQSPRYKVTKRGQDVTLRCDPISSHATLYWYQQALGQGPEFLTYFNYEAQPDKSGLPSDRFSAERPEGSISTLTIQRTEQRDSAMYRCASSLMSGPTGELFFGEGSRLTVL.

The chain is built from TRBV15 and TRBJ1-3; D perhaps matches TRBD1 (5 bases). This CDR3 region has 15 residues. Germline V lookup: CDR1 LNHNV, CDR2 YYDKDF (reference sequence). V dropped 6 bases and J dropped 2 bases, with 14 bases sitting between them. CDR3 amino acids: CATSRTVGAGNTIYF. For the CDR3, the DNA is TGTGCCACCAGTCGTACCGTGGGGGCTGGAAACACCATATATTTT.

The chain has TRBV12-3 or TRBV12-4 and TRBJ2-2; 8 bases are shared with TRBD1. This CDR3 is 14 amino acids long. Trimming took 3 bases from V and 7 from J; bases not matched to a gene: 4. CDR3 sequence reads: CASSFPTGVGELFF. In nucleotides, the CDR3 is TGTGCCAGCAGTTTCCCGACAGGGGTCGGGGAGCTGTTTTTT.

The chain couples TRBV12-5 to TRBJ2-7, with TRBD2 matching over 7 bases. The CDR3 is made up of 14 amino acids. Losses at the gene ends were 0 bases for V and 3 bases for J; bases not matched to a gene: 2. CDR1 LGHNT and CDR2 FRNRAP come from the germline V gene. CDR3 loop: CASGLVAGDYEQYF. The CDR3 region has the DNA TGTGCTAGTGGTTTGGTGGCGGGGGACTACGAGCAGTACTTC.

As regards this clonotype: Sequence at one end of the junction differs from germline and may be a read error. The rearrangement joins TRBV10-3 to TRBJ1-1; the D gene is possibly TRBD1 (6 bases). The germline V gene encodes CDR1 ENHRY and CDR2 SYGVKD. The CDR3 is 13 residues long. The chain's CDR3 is CAVSEDNRAEAFF. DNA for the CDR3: TGTGCCGTCAGTGAGGACAACAGGGCTGAAGCTTTCTTT.

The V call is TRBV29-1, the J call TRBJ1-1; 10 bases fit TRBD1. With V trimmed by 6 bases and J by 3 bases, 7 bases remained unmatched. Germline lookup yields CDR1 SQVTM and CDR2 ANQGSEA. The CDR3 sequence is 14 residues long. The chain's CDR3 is CSVESGQGYTEAFF. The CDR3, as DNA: TGCAGCGTCGAGTCGGGACAGGGGTACACTGAAGCTTTCTTT.

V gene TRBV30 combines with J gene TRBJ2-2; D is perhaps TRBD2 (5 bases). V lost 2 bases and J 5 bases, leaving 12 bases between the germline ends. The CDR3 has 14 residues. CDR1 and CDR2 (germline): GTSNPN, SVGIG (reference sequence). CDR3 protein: CAWSLGGGTGELFF. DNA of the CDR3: TGTGCCTGGAGTTTAGGAGGCGGTACCGGGGAGCTGTTTTTT.

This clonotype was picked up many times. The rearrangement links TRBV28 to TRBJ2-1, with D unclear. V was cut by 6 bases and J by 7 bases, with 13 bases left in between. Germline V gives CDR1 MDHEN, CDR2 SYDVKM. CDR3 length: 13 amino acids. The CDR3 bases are TGTGCCAGCAGCAGTCAGAGCCCTAATGAGCAGTTCTTC. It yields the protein CASSSQSPNEQFF. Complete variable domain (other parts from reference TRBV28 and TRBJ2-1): DVKVTQSSRYLVKRTGEKVFLECVQDMDHENMFWYRQDPGLGLRLIYFSYDVKMKEKGDIPEGYSVSREKKERFSLILESASTNQTSMYLCASSSQSPNEQFFGPGTRLTVL.

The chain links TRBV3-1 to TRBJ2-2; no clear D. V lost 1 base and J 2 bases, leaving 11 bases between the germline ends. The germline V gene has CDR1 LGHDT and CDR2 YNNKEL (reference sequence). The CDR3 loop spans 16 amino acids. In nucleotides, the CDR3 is TGTGCCAGCAGCCAAGGGTATGGCGGTAACACCGGGGAGCTGTTTTTT. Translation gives CASSQGYGGNTGELFF.

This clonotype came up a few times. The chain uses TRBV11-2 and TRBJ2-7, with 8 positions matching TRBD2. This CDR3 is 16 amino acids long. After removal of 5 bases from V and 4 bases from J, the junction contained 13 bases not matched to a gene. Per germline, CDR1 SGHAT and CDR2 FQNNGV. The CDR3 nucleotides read TGTGCCAGCAGCCGAACCTTCGGGACTAGGGGTTACGAGCAGTACTTC. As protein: CASSRTFGTRGYEQYF.

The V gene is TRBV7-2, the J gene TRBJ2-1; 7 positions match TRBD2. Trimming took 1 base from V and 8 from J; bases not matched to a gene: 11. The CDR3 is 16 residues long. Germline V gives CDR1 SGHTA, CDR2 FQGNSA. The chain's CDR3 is CASSLVNLGGLDEQFF. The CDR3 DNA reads TGTGCCAGCAGCTTAGTTAATCTGGGAGGGCTCGATGAGCAGTTCTTC.

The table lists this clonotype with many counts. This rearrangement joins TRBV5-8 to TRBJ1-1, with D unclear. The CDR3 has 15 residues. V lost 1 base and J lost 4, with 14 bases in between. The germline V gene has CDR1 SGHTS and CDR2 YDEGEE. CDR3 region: CASSLSRGSGTEAFF. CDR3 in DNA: TGTGCCAGCAGCTTGTCGCGCGGCAGCGGCACTGAAGCTTTCTTT.

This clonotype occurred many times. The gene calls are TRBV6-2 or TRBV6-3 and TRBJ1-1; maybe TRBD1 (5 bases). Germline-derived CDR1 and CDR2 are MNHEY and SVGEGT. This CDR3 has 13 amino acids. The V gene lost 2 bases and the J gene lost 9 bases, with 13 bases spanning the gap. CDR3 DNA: TGTGCCAGCAGTTACATAGAAACAGGCAAAGCTTTCTTT. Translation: CASSYIETGKAFF.

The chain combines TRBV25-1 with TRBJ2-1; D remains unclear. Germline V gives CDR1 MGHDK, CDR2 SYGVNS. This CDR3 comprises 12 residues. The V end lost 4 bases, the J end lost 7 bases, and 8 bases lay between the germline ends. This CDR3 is CASSGNLNEQFF. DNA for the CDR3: TGTGCCAGCAGTGGGAATCTGAATGAGCAGTTCTTC.

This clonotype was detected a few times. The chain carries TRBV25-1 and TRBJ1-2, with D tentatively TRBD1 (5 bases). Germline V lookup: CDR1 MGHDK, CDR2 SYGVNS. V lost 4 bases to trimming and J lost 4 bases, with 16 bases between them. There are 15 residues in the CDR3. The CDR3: CASSVGGDGAYGYTF. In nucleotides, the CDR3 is TGTGCCAGCAGTGTGGGGGGGGACGGAGCCTATGGCTACACCTTC.